A single sample gave rise to the 5 T cell receptor beta chains below, sequenced in a study of shared clonotypes between healthy human individuals. Some clones are missing from TCRdb's copy, which holds only in-frame ones; the method was immunoSEQ multiplex PCR. The table shows over a million clones, with just under 99% occurring only once. Sequenced input: naive CD4+ T cells sorted from blood. As for subset: CD45RA+ positively selected. These TCRs come from a man aged 30 to 39 in good health.

The CDR3 protein is CASSLRQGDYGYTF. The CDR3, as DNA: TGTGCCAGCAGTTTAAGGCAGGGGGACTATGGCTACACCTTC. The rearrangement links TRBV27 to TRBJ1-2; 7 bases match TRBD1. The CDR3 spans 14 residues. CDR1 MNHEY and CDR2 SMNVEV come from the germline V gene (reference sequence). The ends lost 2 bases at V and 3 bases at J; junction bases unmatched: 3.

The rearrangement links TRBV5-1 to TRBJ1-1, with D possibly matching TRBD1 (5 bases). Trimming left V 2 bases short and J 1 base short, with 12 bases between. The CDR3 is 15 amino acids. Germline CDR1 and CDR2: SGHRS and YFSETQ. In nucleotides, the CDR3 is TGCGCCAGCAGCTTTCCCGGGACCGGGAACACTGAAGCTTTCTTT. This gives the protein CASSFPGTGNTEAFF.

The chain recombines TRBV27 with TRBJ2-3; D call uncertain. The germline V and J ends were trimmed by 7 bases and 8 bases, with 13 bases remaining between them. The CDR3 has 12 amino acids. Germline CDR1 reads MNHEY; CDR2 reads SMNVEV (reference sequence). Here the CDR3 reads CASKPMSGTQYF. The CDR3, as DNA: TGTGCCAGCAAACCGATGTCAGGTACGCAGTATTTT.

This chain joins TRBV18 and TRBJ2-7; 7 nucleotides agree with TRBD2. Germline CDR1 and CDR2: KGHSH and LQKENI. With V trimmed by 0 bases and J by 4 bases, 6 bases remained unmatched. The CDR3 spans 15 residues. CDR3 protein: CASSPPTSLGYEQYF. CDR3 nucleotide sequence: TGTGCCAGCTCACCACCGACTAGCTTAGGGTACGAGCAGTACTTC.

The V gene is TRBV28, the J gene TRBJ2-5; 8 bases are a match to TRBD2. Unmatched junction bases numbered 18, after V lost 1 base and J lost 5 bases. CDR3 length: 19 amino acids. CDR1 MDHEN and CDR2 SYDVKM come from the germline V gene. The CDR3 DNA reads as TGTGCCAGCAGTTTATCGCGCCTAAACGGGAGGGGCTCGCCGGAGACCCAGTACTTC. This gives the protein CASSLSRLNGRGSPETQYF.